The 18 T cell receptor beta chains below come from one sample, sequenced in a study of OX40 agonist ivuxolimab in advanced cancers. Sequenced by immunoSEQ multiplex PCR; TCRdb stores in-frame clones only, minus some. The repertoire has approximately 90,000 clones, approximately 90% of them found once; the top ten carry approximately 0.26%. Source: CD4+ or CD8+ T cells sorted from blood, taken in a trial of the OX40 agonist ivuxolimab. The receptors derive from an adult with an advanced solid tumor such as melanoma, head and neck, liver or kidney cancer.

The V and J genes are TRBV6-5 and TRBJ2-7, with D possibly TRBD1 on 6 matching bases. Germline V CDR1 and CDR2: MNHEY, SVGAGI. V lost 4 bases to trimming and J lost 3 bases, with 19 bases between them. The CDR3 is made up of 16 amino acids. The CDR3 sequence is CASSSAETGRNYEQYF. CDR3 in DNA: TGTGCCAGCAGTTCGGCTGAGACAGGTCGGAACTACGAGCAGTACTTC.

This clone was seen more than once but under ten times. The chain links TRBV7-2 to TRBJ1-6; D uncertain. The germline gives CDR1 SGHTA, CDR2 FQGNSA. This CDR3 region has 14 residues. Trimming removed 4 bases from V and 0 bases from J, with 4 bases in between. CDR3 protein: CASSSISYNSPLHF. CDR3 nucleotides: TGTGCCAGCAGCTCCATCTCCTATAATTCACCCCTCCACTTT.

The chain carries TRBV18 and TRBJ2-1; 7 bases match TRBD1. The CDR3 consists of 15 residues. Germline CDR1 is KGHSH and CDR2 is LQKENI. Trimming removed 3 bases from V and 5 bases from J; junction bases left unmatched: 7. The CDR3 DNA reads TGTGCCAGCTCACCCCGACAGGGTGGCGACAATGAGCAGTTCTTC. This encodes CASSPRQGGDNEQFF. Full variable domain (rest looked up from reference TRBV18 and TRBJ2-1): NAGVMQNPRHLVRRRGQEARLRCSPMKGHSHVYWYRQLPEEGLKFMVYLQKENIIDESGMPKERFSAEFPKEGPSILRIQQVVRGDSAAYFCASSPRQGGDNEQFFGPGTRLTVL.

The rearrangement joins TRBV5-1 to TRBJ2-7; no definite D call. The V and J ends lost 0 bases and 4 bases respectively, with 14 bases between them. The CDR3 has 15 residues. The germline gives CDR1 SGHRS, CDR2 YFSETQ. DNA for the CDR3: TGCGCCAGCAGCTTGGGGGCCAAAAATCAATACGAGCAGTACTTC. It specifies CASSLGAKNQYEQYF. Together with reference TRBV5-1 and TRBJ2-7, the CDR3 gives the full variable domain: KAGVTQTPRYLIKTRGQQVTLSCSPISGHRSVSWYQQTPGQGLQFLFEYFSETQRNKGNFPGRFSGRQFSNSRSEMNVSTLELGDSALYLCASSLGAKNQYEQYFGPGTRLTVT.

The gene calls are TRBV5-5 and TRBJ2-2, with 13 bases that match TRBD2. The CDR3 is 18 amino acids. Germline V gene data show CDR1 as SGHKS and CDR2 as YYEKEE (reference sequence). V shed 4 bases, J shed 1 base, and the junction held 7 bases outside the gene matches. DNA for the CDR3: TGTGCCAGCAGCCAAAGACTAGCGGGGGGCCGGAACACCGGGGAGCTGTTTTTT. Its protein product is CASSQRLAGGRNTGELFF.

A single count supports this clone. The CDR3 spells CASSLWGLAEPNTGELFF. In nucleotides, the CDR3 is TGCGCCAGCAGCTTGTGGGGACTAGCGGAGCCGAACACCGGGGAGCTGTTTTTT. The V and J genes are TRBV5-1 and TRBJ2-2; 11 nucleotides match TRBD2. V shed 1 base, J shed 0 bases, and the junction held 5 bases outside the gene matches. This CDR3 is 18 amino acids long. The germline V gene has CDR1 SGHRS and CDR2 YFSETQ.

The chain has TRBV19 and TRBJ2-5; a weak D match, TRBD1 (6 bases). This CDR3 comprises 16 residues. V gave up 3 bases and J gave up 2 bases, with 16 bases separating them. Germline assignment: CDR1 LNHDA and CDR2 SQIVND (reference sequence). Here the CDR3 DNA reads TGTGCCAGTAGTATTCGGACGACAGGCGGGCAAGAGACCCAGTACTTC. As protein: CASSIRTTGGQETQYF.

V gene TRBV11-2 combines with J gene TRBJ2-5; weak D call: TRBD1 (5 bases). CDR3 size: 14 residues. Trimming took 5 bases from V and 5 from J, leaving 15 bases between them. The germline gives CDR1 SGHAT, CDR2 FQNNGV. The CDR3 DNA reads TGTGCCAGCAGCGTGGACATTGGGGTGGAGACCCAGTACTTC. Encoded protein: CASSVDIGVETQYF.

With regard to this clone: Sequence at one end of the junction differs from germline and may be a read error. The rearrangement links TRBV4-1 to TRBJ2-7; the D is unclear. Germline loops: CDR1 MGHRA, CDR2 YSYEKL. This CDR3 is built from 17 residues. The CDR3 DNA follows: TGCGCCAGCAGCCAAACCCGCAGAGGCCTCTTGTCCTCCGAGCAGTACTTC. Its translation is CASSQTRRGLLSSEQYF.

In DNA, the CDR3 is TGTGCCAGCAGACCCGATAGCAATCAGCCCCAGCATTTT. Its protein product is CASRPDSNQPQHF. The chain links TRBV6-5 to TRBJ1-5; no clear D. CDR1 and CDR2 (germline): MNHEY, SVGAGI. The germline V and J ends were trimmed by 6 bases and 0 bases, with 6 bases remaining between them. The CDR3 loop spans 13 amino acids.

The genes are TRBV29-1 and TRBJ2-7, with D tentatively TRBD2 (5 bases). The germline V and J ends were trimmed by 3 bases and 5 bases, with 11 bases remaining between them. Germline V lookup: CDR1 SQVTM, CDR2 ANQGSEA. The length of the CDR3 is 12 residues. The CDR3 reads CSVDSPGNEQYF. The DNA of the CDR3 is TGCAGCGTTGACTCCCCGGGGAACGAGCAGTACTTC.

The V gene is TRBV10-3, the J gene TRBJ2-7; 8 bases agree with TRBD1. CDR1 ENHRY and CDR2 SYGVKD come from the germline V gene. With 9 bases clipped from V and 6 bases from J, the junction kept 4 bases outside the gene matches. The CDR3 length is 11 residues. The CDR3 DNA sequence: TGTGCCATGGGACAGGCGCGCGAGCAGTACTTC. Protein: CAMGQAREQYF.

This clone occurred once. This chain joins TRBV7-2 and TRBJ1-2, with TRBD1 matching over 10 bases. Germline V CDR1 and CDR2: SGHTA, FQGNSA. V was clipped by 1 base and J by 7 bases; unmatched bases: 3. The CDR3 has 14 residues. The DNA of the CDR3 is TGTGCCAGCAGCTTAGGGGACAGGGGAAGTGGCTACACCTTC. Its translation is CASSLGDRGSGYTF.

The CDR3 bases are TGCGCCAGCAGCCACGGACAGGAGCTTTCACCCCTCCACTTT. This encodes CASSHGQELSPLHF. The V call is TRBV4-1, the J call TRBJ1-6, with 7 bases lining up with TRBD1. There are 14 residues in the CDR3. Trimming removed 3 bases from V and 9 bases from J; junction bases left unmatched: 5. The germline V gene encodes CDR1 MGHRA and CDR2 YSYEKL.

This sequence joins TRBV5-1 and TRBJ2-5; TRBD2 is a possible D gene (6 bases). CDR1 and CDR2 from the germline V gene are SGHRS and YFSETQ. The CDR3 loop spans 13 amino acids. The germline V and J ends were trimmed by 7 bases and 1 base, with 11 bases remaining between them. CDR3 nucleotides: TGCGCCAGCTACGTCGGGAGCCAAGAGACCCAGTACTTC. Its protein is CASYVGSQETQYF.

The V call is TRBV2, the J call TRBJ2-7, with 11 positions matching TRBD1. The CDR3 is 13 residues long. Trimming at V came to 7 bases and at J to 4 bases, leaving 3 bases not matched to a gene. Germline V gives CDR1 SNHLY, CDR2 FYNNEI. The DNA for the CDR3 is TGTGCCAGCACCGGGACAGGGGGTTACGAGCAGTACTTC. This translates into CASTGTGGYEQYF.

The rearrangement links TRBV5-4 to TRBJ2-3; a possible D gene is TRBD2 (5 bases). Germline values: CDR1 SGHNT, CDR2 YYREEE (reference sequence). V was cut by 2 bases and J by 1 base, with 11 bases left in between. This CDR3 is 15 amino acids long. The CDR3 reads CASSFGGPRTDTQYF. Written as DNA, the CDR3 is TGTGCCAGCAGCTTTGGCGGGCCCCGCACAGATACGCAGTATTTT.

The V and J genes are TRBV14 and TRBJ1-6; D is undetermined. Germline V lookup: CDR1 SGHDN, CDR2 FVKESK. The CDR3 sequence is 18 residues long. V lost 1 base to trimming and J lost 0 bases, with 13 bases between them. The CDR3 loop reads CASSQVWTPSSYNSPLHF. Here the CDR3 DNA reads TGTGCCAGCAGCCAAGTTTGGACTCCGAGCTCCTATAATTCACCCCTCCACTTT.